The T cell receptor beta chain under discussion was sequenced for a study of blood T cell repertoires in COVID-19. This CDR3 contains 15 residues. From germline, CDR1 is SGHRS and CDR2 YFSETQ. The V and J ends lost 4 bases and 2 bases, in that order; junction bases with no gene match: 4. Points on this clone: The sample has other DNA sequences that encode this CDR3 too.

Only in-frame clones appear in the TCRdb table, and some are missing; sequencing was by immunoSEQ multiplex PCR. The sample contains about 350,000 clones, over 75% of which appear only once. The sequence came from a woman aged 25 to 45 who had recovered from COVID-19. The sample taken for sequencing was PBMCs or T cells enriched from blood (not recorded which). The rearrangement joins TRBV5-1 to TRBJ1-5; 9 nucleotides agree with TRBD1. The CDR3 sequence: CASSVGQGGNQPQHF. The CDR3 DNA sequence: TGCGCCAGCAGCGTGGGACAGGGAGGCAATCAGCCCCAGCATTTT.